The 30 T cell receptor beta chains below were found in one sample sequenced in a study of regulatory T cells in long-lasting Graves disease. Regarding time point: persistent/refractory GD, antithyroid drugs over 5 years with positive TRAb. The TCR library used RNA extracted from PBMCs. With iRepertoire HTBI primers and Arm-PCR of CDR3 regions, TCR beta libraries were built. TCRdb re-called the multiplex PCR reads through MiXCR, storing one row per CDR3 protein. Among a few hundred thousand distinct CDR3 sequences listed, 23% were seen once. The source was peripheral blood mononuclear cells (PBMCs), collected when the disease was refractory, from a patient treated with antithyroid drugs. These receptors were obtained from a female donor with Graves disease.

This sequence joins TRBV12-3 or TRBV12-4 and TRBJ2-5; D is possibly TRBD1 (5 bases). V was shortened by 5 bases and J by 7 bases, with 17 bases between the two germline ends. This CDR3 region has 14 residues. The CDR3 loop is CASSEGVRWGTQYF. The CDR3 nucleotides are TGTGCCAGCAGTGAAGGGGTGCGGTGGGGGACCCAGTACTTC.

The chain combines TRBV5-4 with TRBJ1-1, with D maybe TRBD1 (5 bases). CDR1 and CDR2 (germline): SGHNT, YYREEE (reference sequence). CDR3 length equals 15 residues. V was trimmed by 0 bases and J by 1 base, leaving 10 bases between them. CDR3 DNA: TGTGCCAGCAGCTTGGTCAGGGCACAGAACACTGAAGCTTTCTTT. Its protein is CASSLVRAQNTEAFF.

Notes on this clonotype: This sequence may be a read error, since a much larger clone differs from it by one base. This chain connects TRBV15 to TRBJ1-4, with D perhaps TRBD1 (6 bases). Germline V CDR1 and CDR2: LNHNV, YYDKDF (reference sequence). CDR3 length: 17 amino acids. The CDR3 protein is CTTSAEGQGTKNEKLFF. CDR3 nucleotide sequence: TGTACCACCAGCGCCGAGGGGCAGGGGACTAAAAATGAAAAACTGTTTTTT.

On this clonotype: An end of the junction differs from the germline gene, which may be a read error. The chain combines TRBV10-3 with TRBJ1-1, with D unclear. Germline CDR1 and CDR2: ENHRY and SYGVKD. There are 10 residues in the CDR3. Written as DNA, the CDR3 is TGTGCCCATCAGAACACTGAAGCTCTCTTT. Translation gives CAHQNTEALF.

This clonotype came up a few times. This CDR3 fails to terminate in the conserved phenylalanine or tryptophan, so it likely reflects a read error. The chain couples TRBV7-3 to TRBJ1-2; maybe TRBD1 (6 bases). The CDR3 length is 15 residues. V lost 5 bases and J lost 2, with 15 bases in between. The V gene's germline CDR1 is SGHTA and CDR2 FQGTGA. CDR3 coding DNA: TGTGCCAGCAGCGTAGACTCCGGGACAAACTATGGCTACACCCTC. Amino acids: CASSVDSGTNYGYTL.

The V call is TRBV7-9, the J call TRBJ1-2; D is possibly TRBD1 (5 bases). CDR3 size: 13 residues. The V end was cut by 4 bases, the J end by 3 bases, with 9 bases between. Per the germline V gene, CDR1 is SEHNR and CDR2 is FQNEAQ (reference sequence). As DNA, the CDR3 is TGTGCCAGCAGCTCACCGACAGACTATGGCTACACCTTC. Protein product: CASSSPTDYGYTF.

The chain couples TRBV6-5 to TRBJ1-1, with D uncertain. CDR1 and CDR2 (germline): MNHEY, SVGAGI. The CDR3 loop spans 11 amino acids. V shed 4 bases and J shed 7 bases, with 7 bases lying between them. CDR3 region: CASSFSGEAFF. The DNA of the CDR3 is TGTGCCAGCAGTTTTTCCGGTGAAGCTTTCTTT.

V gene TRBV29-1 combines with J gene TRBJ1-1; TRBD1 matches 10 bases. The CDR3 loop spans 13 amino acids. CDR1 SQVTM and CDR2 ANQGSEA come from the germline V gene. The V and J ends lost 7 bases and 4 bases, in that order; junction bases with no gene match: 6. The CDR3 sequence is CSAGQGPSTEAFF. CDR3 nucleotide sequence: TGCAGCGCGGGACAGGGGCCGTCCACTGAAGCTTTCTTT.

This clonotype has just a few counts. The V call is TRBV6-2 or TRBV6-3, the J call TRBJ2-3; TRBD2 matches at 10 bases. With V trimmed by 5 bases and J by 2 bases, 4 bases remained unmatched. The germline V gene encodes CDR1 MNHEY and CDR2 SVGEGT. The CDR3 length is 15 residues. The CDR3 sequence is CASSQLAGYTDTQYF. The DNA for the CDR3 is TGTGCCAGCAGTCAACTAGCGGGGTACACAGATACGCAGTATTTT.

In this sample, this clonotype turned up a few times. This chain links TRBV18 with TRBJ2-7; 7 bases are shared with TRBD1. The ends lost 1 base at V and 6 bases at J; junction bases unmatched: 9. Germline V gene data show CDR1 as KGHSH and CDR2 as LQKENI. The CDR3 covers 15 residues. The CDR3 is CASSPRPGQSGEQYF. The CDR3 coding sequence is TGTGCCAGCTCACCACGACCGGGACAGTCGGGCGAGCAGTACTTC. Based on the CDR3 plus reference TRBV18 and TRBJ2-7, the full variable domain is NAGVMQNPRHLVRRRGQEARLRCSPMKGHSHVYWYRQLPEEGLKFMVYLQKENIIDESGMPKERFSAEFPKEGPSILRIQQVVRGDSAAYFCASSPRPGQSGEQYFGPGTRLTVT.

This clonotype was counted ten times or more. The J gene is TRBJ1-5, the V gene TRBV12-3 or TRBV12-4; no firm D call. CDR3 length equals 11 residues. V was cut by 1 base and J by 9 bases, with 4 bases left in between. The CDR3 is CASSLGPPQHF. CDR3 in DNA: TGTGCCAGCAGTTTAGGACCGCCCCAGCATTTT.

This clonotype appeared a single time. J is TRBJ1-4 and V is TRBV20-1; D may be TRBD1 (6 bases). The CDR3 runs 13 residues. Trimming pared 3 bases from V and 7 bases from J, leaving 12 bases between. The germline CDR1 and CDR2 sequences are DFQATT and SNEGSKA (reference sequence). Here the CDR3 DNA reads TGCAGTGCTAGTGCGGGGGGCGGTGAAAAACTGTTTTTT. Protein product: CSASAGGGEKLFF.

At least ten counts were recorded for this clonotype. This chain links TRBV27 with TRBJ2-2; 7 bases align to TRBD2. Germline CDR1 and CDR2: MNHEY and SMNVEV (reference sequence). V shed 5 bases and J 7 bases; nucleotides not matched to a gene: 13. CDR3 size: 16 residues. In DNA, the CDR3 is TGTGCCAGCAGTAGGGAGGGACTGGATATCGGCGGGGAGCTGTTTTTT. As protein: CASSREGLDIGGELFF.

The chain employs TRBV6-2 or TRBV6-3 and TRBJ1-4; TRBD1 is a possible D gene (5 bases). Between the trimmed V and J ends, which lost 6 bases and 7 bases, there was a span of 15 bases. The length of the CDR3 is 14 residues. Germline CDR1 reads MNHEY; CDR2 reads SVGEGT. The CDR3 here is CASRPMRGREKLFF. CDR3 bases: TGTGCCAGCAGACCTATGAGGGGACGTGAAAAACTGTTTTTT.

This clonotype occurred once. The J gene is TRBJ2-7, the V gene TRBV3-1; the D gene is possibly TRBD2 (5 bases). The CDR3 is made up of 15 amino acids. With 4 bases removed from V and 0 bases from J, the gap between germline ends came to 13 bases. Germline V gene data show CDR1 as LGHDT and CDR2 as YNNKEL (reference sequence). CDR3 coding DNA: TGTGCCAGCAGCCCCGGGATAATGAGCTCCTACGAGCAGTACTTC. Translation gives CASSPGIMSSYEQYF.

The rearrangement uses TRBV4-1 and TRBJ2-2; 10 nucleotides agree with TRBD2. The length of the CDR3 is 17 residues. The germline V gene has CDR1 MGHRA and CDR2 YSYEKL. Unmatched junction bases numbered 9, after V lost 4 bases and J lost 4 bases. CDR3 loop: CASSRESWTSGTGELFF. The CDR3 DNA reads TGCGCCAGCAGCCGAGAGTCTTGGACTAGCGGCACCGGGGAGCTGTTTTTT.

CDR3 region: CASSFGLHSGANVLTF. The CDR3 bases are TGTGCCAGCAGTTTTGGGCTGCACTCTGGGGCCAACGTCCTGACTTTC. The gene calls are TRBV28 and TRBJ2-6; D is ambiguous. CDR1 and CDR2 from the germline V gene are MDHEN and SYDVKM. Trimming took 3 bases from V and 0 from J, leaving 9 bases between them. This CDR3 spans 16 amino acids.

V usage is TRBV2 and J usage is TRBJ2-1; D gene unclear. V gave up 5 bases and J gave up 10 bases, with 12 bases separating them. Per germline, CDR1 SNHLY and CDR2 FYNNEI. The CDR3 loop spans 12 amino acids. The CDR3 nucleotides are TGTGCCAGCAGTAGCCCCCCCGGGGAGCAGTTCTTC. It is translated as CASSSPPGEQFF.

This clonotype was observed at least ten times. This rearrangement joins TRBV28 to TRBJ2-5; D gene unclear. The CDR3 has 11 residues. V was clipped by 3 bases and J by 4 bases, with 3 bases between them. Germline CDR1 and CDR2: MDHEN and SYDVKM. CDR3 protein: CASSFGETQYF. The CDR3 region has the DNA TGTGCCAGCAGTTTTGGAGAGACCCAGTACTTC.

As to this clonotype: This may arise from a read error, as a much more abundant clone is one base away. The V and J genes are TRBV5-1 and TRBJ2-7, with a tentative D call TRBD1 (5 bases). The germline CDR1 and CDR2 sequences are SGHRS and YFSETQ. Trimming shortened V by 0 bases and J by 3 bases, and 13 bases separated the two germline ends. This CDR3 is built from 15 residues. The CDR3 sequence is CASSLASTVLYEQYF. The CDR3 coding sequence is TGCGCCAGCAGCTTGGCCTCGACAGTCCTCTACGAGCAGTACTTC.

This clonotype occurred many times. V and J are TRBV20-1 and TRBJ2-7; no clear D. The CDR3 sequence is 12 residues long. Looked up from germline, CDR1 is DFQATT and CDR2 is SNEGSKA (reference sequence). With 1 base removed from V and 5 bases from J, the gap between germline ends came to 9 bases. In nucleotides, the CDR3 is TGCAGTGCTAGAGGATCCGGAGACGAGCAGTACTTC. It codes for CSARGSGDEQYF.

This clonotype has at least ten counts. V and J are TRBV28 and TRBJ1-1; D call uncertain. In germline, CDR1 is MDHEN, CDR2 SYDVKM. Trimming pared 5 bases from V and 0 bases from J, leaving 13 bases between. The CDR3 is made up of 15 amino acids. CDR3 coding DNA: TGTGCCAGCAGTGACTCTGGACGGCTGAACACTGAAGCTTTCTTT. It translates to CASSDSGRLNTEAFF.

The rearrangement joins TRBV20-1 to TRBJ1-2, with 9 bases lining up with TRBD1. V dropped 0 bases and J dropped 5; count of bases not matched to a gene: 4. The CDR3 extends over 14 amino acids. The germline CDR1 and CDR2 sequences are DFQATT and SNEGSKA (reference sequence). The CDR3 sequence: CSARDRTGEYGYTF. The DNA of the CDR3 is TGCAGTGCTAGAGACCGGACAGGGGAATATGGCTACACCTTC.

This clonotype has a handful of counts. V is TRBV19 and J is TRBJ1-1; D gene unclear. The CDR3 extends over 15 amino acids. Germline loops: CDR1 LNHDA, CDR2 SQIVND (reference sequence). V was trimmed by 3 bases and J by 0 bases, leaving 11 bases between them. The CDR3 coding sequence is TGTGCCAGTAGTATTGCTCCAGGCATGAACACTGAAGCTTTCTTT. Its protein is CASSIAPGMNTEAFF.

This clonotype was counted a few times. The chain uses TRBV6-1 and TRBJ2-7; TRBD2 might be the D (5 bases). Germline lookup yields CDR1 MNHNS and CDR2 SASEGT. V lost 8 bases, J lost 2 bases, and 16 bases lay in between. The CDR3 loop spans 14 amino acids. CDR3 sequence (DNA): TGTGCCAGCGACGGGAATCTGTCCCCCTACGAGCAGTACTTC. This translates into CASDGNLSPYEQYF.

This clonotype was seen many times. J is TRBJ1-2 and V is TRBV12-3 or TRBV12-4, with a tentative D call TRBD1 (5 bases). The CDR3 totals 13 residues. The ends were cut back, 6 bases at V and 7 bases at J, with 15 bases in the middle. CDR3 sequence: CASSPGARGGYTF. The CDR3 nucleotides are TGTGCCAGCAGCCCCGGGGCGCGGGGTGGCTACACCTTC.

The chain has TRBV4-1 and TRBJ2-7; D is perhaps TRBD1 (5 bases). Germline V CDR1 and CDR2: MGHRA, YSYEKL. V was clipped by 4 bases and J by 1 base, with 8 bases between them. CDR3 length equals 13 residues. The CDR3 sequence is CASSPQVSYEQYF. The CDR3 coding sequence is TGCGCCAGCAGCCCACAGGTATCCTACGAGCAGTACTTC.

This clonotype was detected a few times. This chain links TRBV7-2 with TRBJ2-5; unclear D gene. Trimming pared 5 bases from V and 5 bases from J, leaving 12 bases between. The CDR3 is 13 amino acids. The germline gives CDR1 SGHTA, CDR2 FQGNSA. The CDR3 DNA sequence: TGTGCCAGCAGCCGCGGACCACGGGAGACCCAGTACTTC. This codes for CASSRGPRETQYF.

There are many counts of this clonotype. The chain joins TRBV27 to TRBJ1-2, with 8 nucleotides matching TRBD1. V lost 5 bases and J lost 7; bases outside the gene matches: 12. CDR3 size: 15 residues. CDR1 and CDR2 from the germline V gene are MNHEY and SMNVEV (reference sequence). The CDR3 spells CASSPTGRGLGGYTF. In DNA form, the CDR3 reads TGTGCCAGCAGTCCCACCGGCAGGGGGCTCGGTGGCTACACCTTC.

There are a few counts of this clonotype. The gene calls are TRBV7-9 and TRBJ1-1, with 10 bases fitting TRBD1. Trimming at V came to 5 bases and at J to 13 bases, leaving 4 bases not matched to a gene. Germline V gene sequence: CDR1 SEHNR, CDR2 FQNEAQ (reference sequence). The CDR3 runs to 11 residues. Here the CDR3 reads CASSGTGENFF. CDR3 nucleotides: TGTGCCAGCAGCGGGACAGGGGAAAATTTCTTT.